This T cell receptor beta chain derives from a study of blood T cell repertoires in COVID-19. Clones were read by immunoSEQ multiplex PCR, and TCRdb kept only the in-frame ones, dropping some. The profile covers 230,000 or so clones, with approximately 90% appearing a single time and around 2.7% taken by the ten largest. This clone was picked up one time. The germline V gene encodes CDR1 LGHNA and CDR2 YSLEER. Trimming removed 4 bases from V and 7 bases from J, with 5 bases in between. There are 11 residues in the CDR3. The clonotype was recovered from a woman in her twenties or thirties who had recovered from COVID-19. This sequence joins TRBV4-3 and TRBJ2-1, with TRBD2 as a possible D gene (5 bases). The material sequenced was PBMCs or T cells enriched from blood (not recorded which). In DNA form, the CDR3 reads TGCGCCAGCAGCCGGAGGAATGAGCAGTTCTTC. It is translated as CASSRRNEQFF.